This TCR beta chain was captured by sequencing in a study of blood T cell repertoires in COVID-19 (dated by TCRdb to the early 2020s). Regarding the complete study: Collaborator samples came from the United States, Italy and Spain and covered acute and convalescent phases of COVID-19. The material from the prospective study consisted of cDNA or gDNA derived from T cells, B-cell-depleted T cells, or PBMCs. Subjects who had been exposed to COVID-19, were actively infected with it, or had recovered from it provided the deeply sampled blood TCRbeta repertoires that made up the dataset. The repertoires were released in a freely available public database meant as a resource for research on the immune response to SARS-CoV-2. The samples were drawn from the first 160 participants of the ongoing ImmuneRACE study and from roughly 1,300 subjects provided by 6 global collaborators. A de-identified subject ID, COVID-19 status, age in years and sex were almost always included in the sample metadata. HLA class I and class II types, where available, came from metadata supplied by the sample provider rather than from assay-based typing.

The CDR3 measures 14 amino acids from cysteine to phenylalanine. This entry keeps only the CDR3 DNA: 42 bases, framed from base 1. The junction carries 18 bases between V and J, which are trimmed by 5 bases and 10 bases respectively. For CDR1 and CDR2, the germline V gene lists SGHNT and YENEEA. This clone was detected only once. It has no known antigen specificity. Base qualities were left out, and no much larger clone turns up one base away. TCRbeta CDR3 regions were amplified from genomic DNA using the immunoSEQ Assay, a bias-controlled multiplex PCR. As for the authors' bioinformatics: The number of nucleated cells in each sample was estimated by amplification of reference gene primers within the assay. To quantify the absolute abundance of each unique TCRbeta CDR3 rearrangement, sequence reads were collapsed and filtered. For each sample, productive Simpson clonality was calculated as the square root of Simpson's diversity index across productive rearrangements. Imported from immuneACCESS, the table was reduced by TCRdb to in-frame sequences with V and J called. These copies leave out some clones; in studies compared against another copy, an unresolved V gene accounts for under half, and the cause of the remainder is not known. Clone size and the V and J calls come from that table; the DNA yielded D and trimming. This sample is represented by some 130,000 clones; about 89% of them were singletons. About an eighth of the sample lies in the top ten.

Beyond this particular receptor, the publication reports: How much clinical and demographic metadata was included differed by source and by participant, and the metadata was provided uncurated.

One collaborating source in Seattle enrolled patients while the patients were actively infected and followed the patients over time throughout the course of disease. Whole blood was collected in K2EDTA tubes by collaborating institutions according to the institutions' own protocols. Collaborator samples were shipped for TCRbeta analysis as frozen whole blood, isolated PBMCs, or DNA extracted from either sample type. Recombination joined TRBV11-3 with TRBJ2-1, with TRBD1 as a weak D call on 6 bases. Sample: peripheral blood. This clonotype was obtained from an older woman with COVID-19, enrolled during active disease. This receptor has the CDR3 CASSAYLGAREQFF. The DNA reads TGTGCCAGCAGCGCCTATTTGGGGGCCCGGGAGCAGTTCTTC.